In this sample, the clone carrying this T cell receptor beta chain turned up many times. Its cognate antigen is unknown. MiXCR, applied by TCRdb to the RT-PCR reads, yields one record per CDR3 protein. The data contain about 160,000 distinct CDR3 sequences, roughly a tenth of them singletons. This CDR3 comprises 16 residues. J lost 0 bases, V lost 5 bases, and 7 bases had no gene match. Germline V CDR1 and CDR2: SGHAT, FQNNGV. The data stem from a study of response to subunit inactivated influenza vaccine. Study results and caveats: New T cells are recruited in small numbers by each seasonal influenza vaccination, according to the authors' suggestion.

The sequencing used non-naive T cells sorted from PBMCs, collected 45 days after vaccination. The source of this sequence is a man aged 50-59 years who received an inactivated influenza vaccine. V and J are TRBV11-2 and TRBJ1-1; TRBD1 agrees at 9 bases. The DNA for the CDR3 is TGTGCCAGCAGCCCGCGGGGACAGGGTCTGAACACTGAAGCTTTCTTT. It yields the protein CASSPRGQGLNTEAFF.